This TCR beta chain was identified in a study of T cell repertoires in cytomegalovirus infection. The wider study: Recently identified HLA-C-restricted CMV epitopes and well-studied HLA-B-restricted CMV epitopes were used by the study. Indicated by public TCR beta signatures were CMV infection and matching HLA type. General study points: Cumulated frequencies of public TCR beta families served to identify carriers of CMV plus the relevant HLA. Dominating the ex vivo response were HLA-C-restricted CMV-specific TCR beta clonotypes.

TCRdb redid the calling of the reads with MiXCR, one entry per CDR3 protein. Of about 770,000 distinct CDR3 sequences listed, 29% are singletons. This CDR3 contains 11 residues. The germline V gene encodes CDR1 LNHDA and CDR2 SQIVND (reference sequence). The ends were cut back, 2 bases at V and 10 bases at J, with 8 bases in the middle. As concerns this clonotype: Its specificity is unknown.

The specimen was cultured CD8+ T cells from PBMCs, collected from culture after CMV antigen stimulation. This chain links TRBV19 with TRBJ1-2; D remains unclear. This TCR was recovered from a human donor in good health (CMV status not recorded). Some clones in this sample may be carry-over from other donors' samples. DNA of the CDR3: TGTGCCAGTAGTATACGGGGTCTCTACACCTTC. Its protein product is CASSIRGLYTF.